The 22 T cell receptor delta chains below all came from one sample that was sequenced in a study of γδ T cells in repeated Plasmodium falciparum infection. Vgamma9/Vdelta2+ and Vdelta2-negative gammadelta T cells were flow-sorted from PBMC for bulk sequencing. TCRdb re-called the multiplex PCR reads with CATT. The sample has around 89,000 delta-chain clones, 1.4% seen once. Material: gamma-delta T cells from blood. The receptors shown here come from a pool of human donors (malaria-infected and uninfected, not separated).

Turning to this clone: The TCRdb protein, from a much larger clone, departs from this DNA's translation at residue 22, likely by read error; the protein shown derives from the DNA. The genes are TRDV1 and TRDJ1; D might be TRDD3 (6 bases). In the absence of a J gene in TCRdb, the DNA was matched to germline to assign it here. The CDR3 is 27 residues long. The V gene lost 3 bases and the J gene lost 4 bases, with 51 bases spanning the gap. The germline V gene has CDR1 TSWWSYY and CDR2 QGS. The CDR3 reads CALGEMNVLHPKGFNWDIASQIDKLIF. In nucleotides, the CDR3 is TGTGCTCTTGGGGAGATGAACGTTCTACATCCAAAAGGTTTCAACTGGGACATAGCAAGTCAGATCGATAAACTCATCTTT.

Details on this clone: A read error is likely here: a far larger clone is one base away. This sample includes further DNA sequences coding for the same CDR3. No J gene was called, and the V gene is TRDV1; the DNA was not used to check the table's D call, TRDD3. Germline CDR1 reads TSWWSYY; CDR2 reads QGS. This CDR3 comprises 23 residues. The CDR3 DNA sequence: TGTGCTCTTGGGTCCCCGGGGAGCCTTCCCTTATTTATGGGGGGTTCGTACACCGATAAGCTCATCTTT. Protein: CALGSPGSLPLFMGGSYTDKLIF.

The sample holds many counts of this clone. TCRdb has a much larger clone's protein, which differs at residue 3 from the translation of this DNA, likely because of a read error; what is shown is the protein translated from the DNA. The V and J genes are TRDV2 and TRDJ3; 9 bases map to TRDD3. Because TCRdb records no J gene, it was assigned here through a match of the DNA to germline. CDR3 length equals 18 residues. The germline V gene encodes CDR1 GEAIGNYY and CDR2 EKD. The CDR3 region has the DNA TGTGCCCGTGACACCGTTGGGGGATACTCCTGGGACACCCGACAGATGTTTTTC. Its protein product is CARDTVGGYSWDTRQMFF.

About this clone: This sequence is one base from a far larger clone and is likely a read error. This CDR3 is also generated by other DNA sequences in the sample. V usage is TRDV1 and J usage is TRDJ2; 8 nucleotides align to TRDD3. The J gene was missing in TCRdb and was found by matching the end of the DNA to germline. CDR1 is TSWWSYY and CDR2 is QGS in the germline V gene. The CDR3 covers 21 residues. For the CDR3, the DNA is TGTGCTCTCGGGGAACATGTACGAGTACTGGGGGTCTCCTCTTTGACAGCACAACTCTTCTTT. It encodes CALGEHVRVLGVSSLTAQLFF.

Note on this clone: A far larger clone is one nucleotide away, so this likely arose from a read error. Other DNA sequences of this sample code for an identical CDR3. The chain has TRDV2 and TRDJ1, with TRDD3 matching over 13 bases. The J gene is not listed in TCRdb, so it was assigned here from a DNA match to germline. From germline, CDR1 is GEAIGNYY and CDR2 EKD. This CDR3 has 17 amino acids. The CDR3 protein is CACDTFTGGYAVYKLIF. The CDR3 DNA reads TGTGCCTGCGACACTTTTACTGGGGGATACGCGGTCTATAAACTCATCTTT.

Regarding this clone: With a far larger clone one base away, a read error is the likely cause. The sample holds other DNA sequences that translate to the same CDR3. V and J are TRDV1 and TRDJ1, with 13 nucleotides matching TRDD3. The CDR3 is 23 amino acids. Germline V CDR1 and CDR2: TSWWSYY, QGS. CDR3 amino acids: CALGDPTPSRTGGYAGYTDKLIF. CDR3 bases: TGTGCTCTTGGGGACCCGACCCCATCCCGTACTGGGGGATACGCGGGGTACACTGATAAACTCATCTTT.

This clone was recorded many times. The protein recorded in TCRdb matches a much larger clone and deviates from this DNA's translation at residue 3, suggesting a read error; the protein here is obtained by translating the DNA. V is TRDV3 and J is TRDJ1; D might be TRDD2 (5 bases). The germline V and J ends were trimmed by 4 bases and 4 bases, with 13 bases remaining between them. The CDR3 spans 12 residues. Germline CDR1 and CDR2: TVYSNPD and GDNSRS (reference sequence). CDR3 region: CASEPYGDKLIF. In nucleotides, the CDR3 is TGTGCCTCTGAACCCTACGGCGATAAACTCATCTTT.

Turning to this clone: TCRdb attributes to this sequence the protein of a much larger clone, which differs from the DNA translation at residue 15; a read error is likely, and the protein displayed is translated from the DNA. The chain recombines TRDV2 with TRDJ2; 9 nucleotides line up with TRDD3. TCRdb supplies no J gene; here it was assigned by aligning the nucleotide sequence to germline. Per the germline V gene, CDR1 is GEAIGNYY and CDR2 is EKD. V gave up 0 bases and J gave up 4 bases; unmatched junction bases: 20. The CDR3 is 21 amino acids. The CDR3 nucleotides read TGTGCCTGTGACACCGTGAGTACTGGGGATACGGGTATTATCTCGACAGCACAACTCTTCTTT. Its translation is CACDTVSTGDTGIISTAQLFF.

This clone has only a few counts. TCRdb's listed protein matches a much larger clone and diverges from this DNA's translation at residue 10, likely through a read error; the protein shown comes from the DNA. The sample carries other DNA sequences with the same CDR3. The chain uses TRDV3 and TRDJ1; no definite D call. The V and J ends lost 0 bases and 0 bases respectively, with 20 bases between them. The V gene's germline CDR1 is TVYSNPD and CDR2 GDNSRS (reference sequence). This CDR3 region has 17 residues. CDR3 nucleotide sequence: TGTGCCTTTAGTTGGAGTCTTCGGGTCCGATACACCGATAAACTCATCTTT. Protein sequence: CAFSWSLRVRYTDKLIF.

This clone was seen only a few times. TCRdb's listed protein matches a much larger clone and diverges from this DNA's translation at residue 12, likely through a read error; the protein shown comes from the DNA. This chain joins TRDV2 and TRDJ1, with 11 bases identical to TRDD3. The CDR3 has 17 residues. Germline lookup yields CDR1 GEAIGNYY and CDR2 EKD. Unmatched junction bases numbered 10, after V lost 2 bases and J lost 3 bases. CDR3 DNA: TGTGCCTGTGACAGTTTACTGGGGGATATATCCGCCGATAAACTCATCTTT. Protein: CACDSLLGDISADKLIF.

This clone was found a few times. TCRdb assigns this DNA the protein of a much larger clone, which departs from its translation at residue 5; this likely reflects a read error, and the protein shown comes from translating the DNA. Here the CDR3 DNA reads TGTGCTCTTGAGGTATACCTACGTATACCAGTGGGACCCACCGATAAACTCATCTTT. Amino acid sequence: CALEVYLRIPVGPTDKLIF. V gene TRDV1 combines with J gene TRDJ1, with a tentative D call TRDD2 (5 bases). Here the J gene came from matching the DNA to germline, since TCRdb omits it. There are 19 residues in the CDR3. V was trimmed by 7 bases and J by 1 base, leaving 28 bases between them. The germline gives CDR1 TSWWSYY, CDR2 QGS.

The sample holds a few counts of this clone. Given a far larger clone just one base away, this is likely a sequencing read error. Distinct nucleotide sequences in the sample also encode this CDR3. The V gene is TRDV1, the J gene TRDJ1; D is unresolved. TCRdb records no J gene; here it was assigned by comparing the DNA to germline. The germline gives CDR1 TSWWSYY, CDR2 QGS. This CDR3 region has 16 residues. The V end lost 0 bases, the J end lost 0 bases, and 11 bases lay between the germline ends. As DNA, the CDR3 is TGTGCTCTTGGGGAACTCCCTCTTTTGTACACCGATAAACTCATCTTT. This gives the protein CALGELPLLYTDKLIF.

This clone was counted many times. TCRdb lists the protein of a much larger clone for this DNA, which differs at residue 17, so this is likely a read error; the protein given here is translated from the DNA itself. The chain uses TRDV2 and TRDJ1; 10 nucleotides agree with TRDD3. The CDR3 extends over 20 amino acids. Germline V gene lookup returns CDR1 GEAIGNYY and CDR2 EKD. Here the CDR3 reads CACDPISGGGIRELADILIF. In DNA, the CDR3 is TGTGCCTGTGACCCAATCAGCGGCGGGGGGATACGCGAATTGGCCGATATACTCATCTTT.

Worth noting for this clone: With only one base between it and a far larger clone, this is likely a read error. This sample includes further DNA sequences coding for the same CDR3. The rearrangement joins TRDV3 to TRDJ1, with 10 bases identical to TRDD3. Trimming cost V 2 bases and J 0 bases; bases outside gene matches: 21. CDR1 is TVYSNPD and CDR2 is GDNSRS in the germline V gene (reference sequence). The CDR3 is made up of 20 amino acids. Here the CDR3 reads CAFARFPTIGGYLYTDKLIF. The CDR3 DNA reads as TGTGCCTTTGCCAGGTTTCCTACCATTGGGGGATACCTGTACACCGATAAACTCATCTTT.

This clone showed up just a few times. This DNA's translation differs at residue 15 from TCRdb's protein, which comes from a much larger clone; a read error is likely, and the protein shown is translated from the DNA. The chain is built from TRDV3 and TRDJ1, with TRDD3 matching over 10 bases. This CDR3 contains 21 residues. With V trimmed by 3 bases and J by 1 base, 26 bases remained unmatched. Germline values: CDR1 TVYSNPD, CDR2 GDNSRS (reference sequence). For the CDR3, the DNA is TGTGCCTTCGGGAGGCCTTCAGGACTTACTGGGGGATCCTGGTGCACCGATAAACTCATCTTT. It encodes CAFGRPSGLTGGSWCTDKLIF.

With respect to this clone: This DNA's translation differs at residue 4 from TCRdb's protein, which comes from a much larger clone; a read error is likely, and the protein shown is translated from the DNA. This rearrangement joins TRDV2 to TRDJ2, with 12 nucleotides matching TRDD3. As TCRdb names no J gene, one was assigned here on the basis of a DNA match to germline. Germline lookup yields CDR1 GEAIGNYY and CDR2 EKD. CDR3 size: 18 residues. The CDR3 nucleotides are TGTGCCTGTGGCACCGTACTGGGGGATACTTCTTTGACAGCACAACTCTTCTTT. Amino acid sequence: CACGTVLGDTSLTAQLFF.

This clone was seen at least ten times. TCRdb's protein for this DNA is that of a much larger clone and differs from the translation at residue 11, likely a read error; the protein shown is the DNA translation. The V call is TRDV1, the J call TRDJ1, with D perhaps TRDD2 (5 bases). TCRdb is silent on the J gene; assignment here came from matching the DNA to germline. Trimming pared 1 base from V and 0 bases from J, leaving 21 bases between. Germline assignment: CDR1 TSWWSYY and CDR2 QGS. The CDR3 sequence is 19 residues long. In nucleotides, the CDR3 is TGTGCTCTTGGGGAACGGGTGTATTCGTTCGCCTTCTACACCGATAAACTCATCTTT. Its protein is CALGERVYSFAFYTDKLIF.

This clone was seen a few times. Possible read error: a much larger clone is one base away. The V call is TRDV1, the J call TRDJ1, with D perhaps matching TRDD3 (5 bases). The J gene, not given by TCRdb, was assigned here from a germline match of the nucleotide sequence. V shed 1 base and J shed 1 base, with 16 bases lying between them. CDR3 length: 17 amino acids. CDR1 and CDR2 from the germline V gene are TSWWSYY and QGS. The CDR3 coding sequence is TGTGCTCTTGGGGAACGGGGGTACCGGGGACTCACCGATAAACTCATCTTT. This translates into CALGERGYRGLTDKLIF.

This clone showed up just a few times. Translating this DNA gives a protein that differs at residue 14 from the TCRdb one, which belongs to a much larger clone; a read error is likely, and the protein shown is this translation. CDR3 sequence reads: CACDKVLGDTRWDARQMFF. The CDR3 bases are TGTGCCTGTGACAAAGTACTGGGGGATACACGCTGGGACGCCCGACAGATGTTTTTC. The chain links TRDV2 to TRDJ3; TRDD3 matches at 12 bases. The J gene was missing in TCRdb and was found by matching the end of the DNA to germline. The germline CDR1 and CDR2 sequences are GEAIGNYY and EKD. CDR3 size: 19 residues.

In the case of this clone: A far larger clone is just one base off, so this is likely a read error. This CDR3 is also generated by other DNA sequences in the sample. This sequence joins TRDV1 and TRDJ1, with 8 bases fitting TRDD2. V dropped 3 bases and J dropped 1; count of bases not matched to a gene: 16. This CDR3 is 19 amino acids long. Germline CDR1 reads TSWWSYY; CDR2 reads QGS. CDR3 sequence (DNA): TGTGCTCTTGGGGAGCTTCATCTTCCTACGAAGGGTTCCACCGATAAACTCATCTTT. This encodes CALGELHLPTKGSTDKLIF.

This clone has a count of ten or more. The V gene is TRDV2, the J gene TRDJ1; TRDD3 is a possible D gene (6 bases). TCRdb supplies no J gene; here it was assigned by aligning the nucleotide sequence to germline. This CDR3 comprises 13 residues. Germline V lookup: CDR1 GEAIGNYY, CDR2 EKD. Trimming pared 3 bases from V and 6 bases from J, leaving 13 bases between. The CDR3 reads CACDAWGENKLIF. CDR3 DNA: TGTGCCTGTGACGCTTGGGGGGAAAATAAACTCATCTTT.

Concerning this clone itself: A single base is all that separates this from a far larger clone, so a read error is likely. The identical CDR3 is also encoded by other nucleotide sequences in the sample. The rearrangement links TRDV2 to TRDJ1; 11 bases agree with TRDD3. TCRdb carries no J gene annotation; the J gene was assigned here by matching the DNA with germline. Germline V CDR1 and CDR2: GEAIGNYY, EKD. V was clipped by 0 bases and J by 2 bases; unmatched bases: 16. The CDR3 sequence is 20 residues long. CDR3 DNA sequence: TGTGCCTGTGACACCGTACTCTCCCAAACTGGGGGATATCGAACCGATAAACTCATCTTT. Its protein product is CACDTVLSQTGGYRTDKLIF.